This TCR beta chain appears in the sequencing data of a study of regulatory T cells in long-lasting Graves disease. Construction of TCR beta libraries relied on iRepertoire HTBI primers and on Arm-PCR targeting CDR3 regions. TCRdb itself ran the multiplex PCR reads through MiXCR, one entry per CDR3 protein. This sample has 350,000 to 550,000 distinct CDR3 sequences, with 12% to 15% found just once. This clonotype was seen many times. Documented time point: newly diagnosed GD, antithyroid drugs for less than 3 months. Following extraction of RNA from PBMCs, that RNA was used to make the TCR library. Separately, the same data were catalogued under a study of T cells in Graves' hyperthyroidism and ophthalmopathy.

This sample comprised peripheral blood mononuclear cells (PBMCs), obtained at new diagnosis, from a patient treated with antithyroid drugs. The TCR was taken from a woman aged 45-65 years with Graves disease.

The CDR3 nucleotides are TGTGCCAGCAGTTTGCCGGCTAATGAAAAACTGTTTTTT. Translation gives CASSLPANEKLFF. The rearrangement uses TRBV28 and TRBJ1-4; D uncertain. This CDR3 is 13 amino acids long. Trimming pared 3 bases from V and 3 bases from J, leaving 5 bases between. Germline-derived CDR1 and CDR2 are MDHEN and SYDVKM.